A selection of T cell receptor beta chains follows, all from one sample in a study. TCRdb used MiXCR to reprocess the RT-PCR reads, holding one entry per CDR3 protein. The sample gives 650,000 to 800,000 distinct CDR3 sequences, 14% of which show up once; 3.6% is in the top ten. The sequenced sample was memory CD4+ T cells from blood. These receptor sequences come from a female donor in good health, serving as a healthy control. The CDR3 runs from the conserved cysteine through the conserved F or W. Fields, in order: clone size, D gene, J gene, V gene, CDR3 protein, CDR3 DNA. D genes are given only for firm matches. Clone sizes are given selectively: once, few, many, or a class where the clone is expanded.

clone_size: -
d_call: -
j_call: TRBJ2-7
v_call: TRBV5-1
cdr3_aa: CASSLAGINPGEQYF
cdr3_nt: TGCGCCAGCAGCTTGGCCGGTATAAACCCCGGGGAGCAGTACTTC

clone_size: many
d_call: TRBD2
j_call: TRBJ2-1
v_call: TRBV6-1
cdr3_aa: CASSDAGGEQFF
cdr3_nt: TGTGCCAGCAGTGACGCGGGAGGAGAGCAGTTCTTC

clone_size: -
d_call: -
j_call: TRBJ2-7
v_call: TRBV20-1
cdr3_aa: CSARHRGSGYEQYF
cdr3_nt: TGCAGTGCTAGGCACCGGGGGAGTGGCTACGAGCAGTACTTC

clone_size: few
d_call: -
j_call: TRBJ2-5
v_call: TRBV20-1
cdr3_aa: CSARDRRQGLETQYF
cdr3_nt: TGCAGTGCTAGAGATAGGAGGCAGGGGTTGGAGACCCAGTACTTC

clone_size: few
d_call: -
j_call: TRBJ2-2
v_call: TRBV12-3/TRBV12-4
cdr3_aa: CASSPRGPTATGELFF
cdr3_nt: TGTGCCAGCAGTCCTCGCGGGCCAACTGCGACCGGGGAGCTGTTTTTT

clone_size: many
d_call: TRBD2
j_call: TRBJ2-5
v_call: TRBV27
cdr3_aa: CASSRGRAQETQYF
cdr3_nt: TGTGCCAGCTCCCGCGGGAGGGCCCAAGAGACCCAGTACTTC

clone_size: few
d_call: TRBD2
j_call: TRBJ2-5
v_call: TRBV6-2/TRBV6-3
cdr3_aa: CASSLTTGGIEETQYF
cdr3_nt: TGTGCCAGCAGCCTTACGACGGGGGGGATTGAAGAGACCCAGTACTTC

clone_size: many
d_call: -
j_call: TRBJ2-7
v_call: TRBV4-3
cdr3_aa: CASSQDSWSSYEQYF
cdr3_nt: TGCGCCAGCAGCCAAGATTCCTGGAGCTCCTACGAGCAGTACTTC

clone_size: -
d_call: -
j_call: TRBJ1-1
v_call: TRBV4-3
cdr3_aa: CASSQDQGAAIAEAFF
cdr3_nt: TGCGCCAGCAGCCAAGATCAAGGTGCGGCTATCGCTGAAGCTTTCTTT

clone_size: -
d_call: -
j_call: TRBJ1-6
v_call: TRBV25-1
cdr3_aa: CASSRQGSSYNSPLHF
cdr3_nt: TGTGCCAGCAGTCGTCAGGGATCCTCCTATAATTCACCCCTCCACTTT

clone_size: -
d_call: TRBD1
j_call: TRBJ1-1
v_call: TRBV5-1
cdr3_aa: CASSLEGRTGMNTEAFF
cdr3_nt: TGCGCCAGCAGCTTGGAAGGACGGACAGGGATGAACACTGAAGCTTTCTTT

clone_size: few
d_call: TRBD2
j_call: TRBJ2-2
v_call: TRBV7-9
cdr3_aa: CASSLVMVSGRAQPNTGELFF
cdr3_nt: TGTGCCAGCAGCTTAGTCATGGTTTCCGGGAGGGCACAACCGAACACCGGGGAGCTGTTTTTT

clone_size: -
d_call: TRBD2
j_call: TRBJ2-1
v_call: TRBV4-2
cdr3_aa: CASSQDGTSGYNEQFF
cdr3_nt: TGTGCCAGCAGCCAAGACGGGACTAGCGGCTACAATGAGCAGTTCTTC

clone_size: -
d_call: -
j_call: TRBJ1-3
v_call: TRBV5-1
cdr3_aa: CASSLDIAGNTIYF
cdr3_nt: TGCGCCAGCAGCTTGGATATAGCTGGAAACACCATATATTTT

clone_size: -
d_call: -
j_call: TRBJ1-2
v_call: TRBV20-1
cdr3_aa: CSATKTGPNYGYTF
cdr3_nt: TGCAGTGCAACCAAAACAGGGCCGAACTATGGCTACACCTTC

clone_size: many
d_call: -
j_call: TRBJ2-7
v_call: TRBV5-6
cdr3_aa: CASSLSGFQGYF
cdr3_nt: TGTGCCAGCAGCTTGTCAGGCTTCCAGGGTTACTTC

clone_size: -
d_call: -
j_call: TRBJ2-3
v_call: TRBV7-7
cdr3_aa: CASSSRQGTDTQYF
cdr3_nt: TGTGCCAGCAGCTCACGGCAGGGTACAGATACGCAGTATTTT

clone_size: few
d_call: -
j_call: TRBJ1-5
v_call: TRBV28
cdr3_aa: CASSPWYRDSNQPQHF
cdr3_nt: TGTGCCAGCAGTCCTTGGTACCGGGACTCCAATCAGCCCCAGCATTTT

clone_size: few
d_call: -
j_call: TRBJ2-5
v_call: TRBV7-9
cdr3_aa: CASVFTAGETQYF
cdr3_nt: TGTGCCAGCGTCTTTACGGCGGGAGAGACCCAGTACTTC

clone_size: -
d_call: -
j_call: TRBJ1-1
v_call: TRBV2
cdr3_aa: CASSESGRVNTEAFF
cdr3_nt: TGTGCCAGCAGTGAAAGTGGCAGGGTGAACACTGAAGCTTTCTTT

clone_size: -
d_call: -
j_call: TRBJ1-1
v_call: TRBV9
cdr3_aa: CASSVDGRSNTEAFF
cdr3_nt: TGTGCCAGCAGCGTAGATGGAAGGTCTAACACTGAAGCTTTCTTT

clone_size: few
d_call: -
j_call: TRBJ2-3
v_call: TRBV20-1
cdr3_aa: CSARTHPWGTDTQYF
cdr3_nt: TGCAGTGCTAGAACCCACCCTTGGGGCACAGATACGCAGTATTTT

clone_size: -
d_call: -
j_call: TRBJ1-6
v_call: TRBV6-6
cdr3_aa: CASSSLQTVYNSPLHF
cdr3_nt: TGTGCCAGCAGTTCCCTACAGACAGTATATAATTCACCCCTCCACTTT

clone_size: few
d_call: TRBD2
j_call: TRBJ2-2
v_call: TRBV12-3/TRBV12-4
cdr3_aa: CASTRGLAETGELFF
cdr3_nt: TGTGCCAGCACCAGGGGACTAGCGGAAACGGGGGAGCTGTTTTTT

clone_size: many
d_call: TRBD1
j_call: TRBJ2-4
v_call: TRBV28
cdr3_aa: CASLPGQGDYIQYF
cdr3_nt: TGTGCCAGCCTCCCGGGACAGGGTGATTACATTCAGTACTTC

clone_size: -
d_call: -
j_call: TRBJ2-2
v_call: TRBV24-1
cdr3_aa: CATAGRGADTGELFF
cdr3_nt: TGTGCCACCGCGGGACGGGGGGCGGACACCGGGGAGCTGTTTTTT

clone_size: -
d_call: TRBD2
j_call: TRBJ2-1
v_call: TRBV9
cdr3_aa: CASSVVAGGPNEQFF
cdr3_nt: TGTGCCAGCAGCGTAGTTGCGGGGGGGCCCAATGAGCAGTTCTTC

clone_size: few
d_call: -
j_call: TRBJ2-1
v_call: TRBV5-1
cdr3_aa: CASSLEAGYNEQFF
cdr3_nt: TGCGCCAGCAGCTTGGAGGCCGGATACAATGAGCAGTTCTTC

clone_size: -
d_call: TRBD2
j_call: TRBJ2-7
v_call: TRBV6-1
cdr3_aa: CASRKGASGRDFYEQYF
cdr3_nt: TGTGCCAGCAGGAAAGGGGCGAGCGGGAGAGACTTCTACGAGCAGTACTTC

clone_size: many
d_call: TRBD2
j_call: TRBJ2-1
v_call: TRBV5-1
cdr3_aa: CASSLAGGPENEQFF
cdr3_nt: TGCGCCAGCTCCCTAGCGGGAGGGCCGGAGAATGAGCAGTTCTTC

clone_size: -
d_call: -
j_call: TRBJ1-2
v_call: TRBV24-1
cdr3_aa: CATSDVGAHYGYTF
cdr3_nt: TGTGCCACCAGTGACGTTGGGGCCCACTATGGCTACACCTTC

clone_size: few
d_call: -
j_call: TRBJ2-7
v_call: TRBV4-3
cdr3_aa: CASSQDRSGSSYEQYF
cdr3_nt: TGCGCCAGCAGCCAAGATCGTAGCGGCAGCTCCTACGAGCAGTACTTC

clone_size: -
d_call: -
j_call: TRBJ2-1
v_call: TRBV20-1
cdr3_aa: CSARGPGTPSSYNEQFF
cdr3_nt: TGCAGTGCTAGAGGTCCCGGGACCCCGAGCTCCTACAATGAGCAGTTCTTC

clone_size: -
d_call: -
j_call: TRBJ2-2
v_call: TRBV7-2
cdr3_aa: CASSLPTSMNTGELFF
cdr3_nt: TGTGCCAGCAGCCTCCCAACTAGCATGAACACCGGGGAGCTGTTTTTT

clone_size: many
d_call: -
j_call: TRBJ2-1
v_call: TRBV7-2
cdr3_aa: CASSSPTRLNEQFF
cdr3_nt: TGTGCCAGCAGCTCGCCGACTAGACTAAATGAGCAGTTCTTC

clone_size: -
d_call: -
j_call: TRBJ2-5
v_call: TRBV24-1
cdr3_aa: CATSDGTWETQYF
cdr3_nt: TGTGCCACCAGTGACGGGACGTGGGAGACCCAGTACTTC

clone_size: few
d_call: -
j_call: TRBJ1-2
v_call: TRBV3-1
cdr3_aa: CASSLSGENGYTF
cdr3_nt: TGTGCCAGCAGCCTAAGTGGGGAAAATGGCTACACCTTC

clone_size: -
d_call: -
j_call: TRBJ1-1
v_call: TRBV27
cdr3_aa: CASSLHRATEAFF
cdr3_nt: TGTGCCAGCAGTTTACACAGGGCCACTGAAGCTTTCTTT

clone_size: -
d_call: -
j_call: TRBJ1-3
v_call: TRBV15
cdr3_aa: CATSSPGSSGNTIYF
cdr3_nt: TGTGCCACCAGCAGTCCCGGAAGCTCTGGAAACACCATATATTTT

clone_size: -
d_call: -
j_call: TRBJ2-7
v_call: TRBV5-1
cdr3_aa: CASSFRSGRNSYEQYF
cdr3_nt: TGCGCCAGCAGCTTTAGATCGGGCAGGAACTCCTACGAGCAGTACTTC

clone_size: many
d_call: TRBD2
j_call: TRBJ2-5
v_call: TRBV6-2/TRBV6-3
cdr3_aa: CASSARLAGGPGQETQYF
cdr3_nt: TGTGCCAGCAGTGCCCGACTAGCGGGAGGGCCGGGACAAGAGACCCAGTACTTC

clone_size: -
d_call: -
j_call: TRBJ2-3
v_call: TRBV28
cdr3_aa: CASRLRAASTDTQYF
cdr3_nt: TGTGCCAGCAGACTCAGGGCAGCGAGCACAGATACGCAGTATTTT

clone_size: many
d_call: -
j_call: TRBJ2-7
v_call: TRBV5-1
cdr3_aa: CASSFSGAYEQYF
cdr3_nt: TGCGCCAGCAGCTTTTCTGGGGCGTACGAGCAGTACTTC

clone_size: few
d_call: TRBD1
j_call: TRBJ2-3
v_call: TRBV7-2
cdr3_aa: CASSSGQGWSDTQYF
cdr3_nt: TGTGCCAGCAGCTCCGGACAGGGATGGTCAGATACGCAGTATTTT

clone_size: few
d_call: -
j_call: TRBJ2-2
v_call: TRBV6-5
cdr3_aa: CASISPSTGELFF
cdr3_nt: TGTGCCAGCATCTCTCCCAGCACCGGGGAGCTGTTTTTT

clone_size: many
d_call: TRBD2
j_call: TRBJ2-5
v_call: TRBV6-2/TRBV6-3
cdr3_aa: CASSFQLAEGTQYF
cdr3_nt: TGTGCCAGCAGTTTCCAACTAGCGGAGGGGACCCAGTACTTC

clone_size: -
d_call: -
j_call: TRBJ2-2
v_call: TRBV2
cdr3_aa: CASERERTGELFF
cdr3_nt: TGTGCCAGCGAGAGGGAGAGGACCGGGGAGCTGTTTTTT

clone_size: -
d_call: -
j_call: TRBJ2-2
v_call: TRBV7-3
cdr3_aa: CASSRNTANTGELFF
cdr3_nt: TGTGCCAGCAGCCGGAACACCGCGAACACCGGGGAGCTGTTTTTT

clone_size: many
d_call: TRBD2
j_call: TRBJ2-7
v_call: TRBV15
cdr3_aa: CATSRDPSGVSYEQYF
cdr3_nt: TGTGCCACCAGCAGAGATCCTAGCGGGGTCTCCTACGAGCAGTACTTC